This TCR beta chain comes out of a study of T cell responses to AZD1222 COVID-19 vaccine. Study-level background: Second-dose recipients at about 4 or about 12 weeks were treated as one pooled group. Study results and limitations: Seropositive at baseline were only six or seven AZD1222 recipients. Spike-specific TCR breadth rose after two AZD1222 doses, and depth rose as well. Donors were mostly white British, more females; clonal diversity possibly underestimated.

In the case of this clone: Its target is unknown.

Trimming shortened V by 10 bases and J by 5 bases, and 12 bases separated the two germline ends. The V gene's germline CDR1 is ENHRY and CDR2 SYGVKD. The CDR3 loop spans 11 amino acids. Profiled with immunoSEQ multiplex PCR; TCRdb holds only in-frame clones, not every one. This table has about 72,000 clones, about nine tenths appearing once. Here the sequenced sample was peripheral blood, taken on day 0 of AZD1222 vaccination. The sequence was collected from an adult in good health. The gene calls are TRBV10-3 and TRBJ2-7; D not certain. The CDR3 DNA follows: TGTGCCACCCTATCTGTCGACGAGCAGTACTTC. Translating gives CATLSVDEQYF.